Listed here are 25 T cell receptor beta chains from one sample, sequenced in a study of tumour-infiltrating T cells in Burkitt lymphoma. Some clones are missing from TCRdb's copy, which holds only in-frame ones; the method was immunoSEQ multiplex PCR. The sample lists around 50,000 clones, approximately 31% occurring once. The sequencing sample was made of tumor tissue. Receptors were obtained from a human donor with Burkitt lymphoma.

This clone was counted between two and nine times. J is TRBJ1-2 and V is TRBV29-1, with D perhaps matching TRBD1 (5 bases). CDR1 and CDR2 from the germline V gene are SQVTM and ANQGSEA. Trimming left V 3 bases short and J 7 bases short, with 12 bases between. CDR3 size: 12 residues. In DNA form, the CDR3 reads TGCAGCGTTGACTCGGGGGAGCTTGGCTACACCTTC. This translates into CSVDSGELGYTF.

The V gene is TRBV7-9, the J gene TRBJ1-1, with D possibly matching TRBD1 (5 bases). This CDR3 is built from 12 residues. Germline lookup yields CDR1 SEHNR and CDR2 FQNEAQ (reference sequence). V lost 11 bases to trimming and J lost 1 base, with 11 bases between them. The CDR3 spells CAGGHSNTEAFF. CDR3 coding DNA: TGTGCCGGAGGACATTCGAACACTGAAGCTTTCTTT.

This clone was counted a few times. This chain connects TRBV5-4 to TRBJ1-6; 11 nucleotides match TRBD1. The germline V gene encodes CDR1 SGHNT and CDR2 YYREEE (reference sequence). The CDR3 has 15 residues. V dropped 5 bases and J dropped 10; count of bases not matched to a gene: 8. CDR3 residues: CASRRTGGGRSPLHF. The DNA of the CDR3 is TGTGCCAGCAGACGGACAGGGGGCGGTCGGTCACCCCTCCACTTT.

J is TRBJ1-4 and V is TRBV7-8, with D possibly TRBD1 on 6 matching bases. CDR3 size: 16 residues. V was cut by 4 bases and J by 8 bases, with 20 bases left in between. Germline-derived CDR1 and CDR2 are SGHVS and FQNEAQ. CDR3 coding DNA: TGTGCCAGCAGCTCCGACGGGGGCAGTCGGTTCGAAAAACTGTTTTTT. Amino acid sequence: CASSSDGGSRFEKLFF.

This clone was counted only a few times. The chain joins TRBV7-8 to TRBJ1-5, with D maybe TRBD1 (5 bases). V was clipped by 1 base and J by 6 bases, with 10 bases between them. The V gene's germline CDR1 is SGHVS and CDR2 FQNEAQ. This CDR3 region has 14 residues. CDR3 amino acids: CASSLDRKAQPQHF. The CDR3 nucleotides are TGTGCCAGCAGCTTAGACAGGAAGGCTCAGCCCCAGCATTTT.

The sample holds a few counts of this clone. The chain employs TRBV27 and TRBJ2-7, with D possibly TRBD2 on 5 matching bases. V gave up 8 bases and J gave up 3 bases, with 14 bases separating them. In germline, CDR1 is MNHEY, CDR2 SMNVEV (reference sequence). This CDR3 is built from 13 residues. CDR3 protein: CASSLRGNYEQYF. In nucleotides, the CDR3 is TGTGCCAGCTCCCTGAGAGGGAACTACGAGCAGTACTTC.

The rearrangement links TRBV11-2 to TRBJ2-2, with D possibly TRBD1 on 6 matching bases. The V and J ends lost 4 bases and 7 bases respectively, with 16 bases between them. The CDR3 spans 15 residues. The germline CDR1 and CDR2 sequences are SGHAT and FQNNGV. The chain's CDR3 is CASSSIQGRGGELFF. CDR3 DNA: TGTGCCAGCAGCTCCATTCAGGGGAGAGGCGGGGAGCTGTTTTTT.

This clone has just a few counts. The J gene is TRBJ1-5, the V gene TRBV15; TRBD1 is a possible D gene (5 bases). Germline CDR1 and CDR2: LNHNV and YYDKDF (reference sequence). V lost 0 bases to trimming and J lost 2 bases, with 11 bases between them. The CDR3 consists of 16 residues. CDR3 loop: CATSRDTGRGNQPQHF. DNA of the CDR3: TGTGCCACCAGCAGAGATACGGGGCGCGGCAATCAGCCCCAGCATTTT.

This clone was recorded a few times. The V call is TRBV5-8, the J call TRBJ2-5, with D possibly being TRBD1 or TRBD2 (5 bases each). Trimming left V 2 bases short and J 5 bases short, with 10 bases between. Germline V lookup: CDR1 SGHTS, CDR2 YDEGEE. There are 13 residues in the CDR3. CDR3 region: CASSFDWGETQYF. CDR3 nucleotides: TGTGCCAGCAGCTTCGACTGGGGGGAGACCCAGTACTTC.

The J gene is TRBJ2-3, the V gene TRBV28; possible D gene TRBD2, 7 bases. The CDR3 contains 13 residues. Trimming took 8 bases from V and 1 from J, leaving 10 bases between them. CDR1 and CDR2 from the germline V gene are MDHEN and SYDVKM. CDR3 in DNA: TGTGCCAGCCGGGGGGCGGGCACAGATACGCAGTATTTT. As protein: CASRGAGTDTQYF.

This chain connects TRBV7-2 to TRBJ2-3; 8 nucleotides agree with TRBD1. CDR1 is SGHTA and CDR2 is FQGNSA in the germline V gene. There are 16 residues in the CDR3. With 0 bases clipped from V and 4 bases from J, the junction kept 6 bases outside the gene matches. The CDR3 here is CASSLAGTGRADTQYF. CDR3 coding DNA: TGTGCCAGCAGCTTAGCAGGGACAGGCAGGGCAGATACGCAGTATTTT. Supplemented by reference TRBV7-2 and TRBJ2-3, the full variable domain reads GAGVSQSPSNKVTEKGKDVELRCDPISGHTALYWYRQSLGQGLEFLIYFQGNSAPDKSGLPSDRFSAERTGGSVSTLTIQRTQQEDSAVYLCASSLAGTGRADTQYFGPGTRLTVL.

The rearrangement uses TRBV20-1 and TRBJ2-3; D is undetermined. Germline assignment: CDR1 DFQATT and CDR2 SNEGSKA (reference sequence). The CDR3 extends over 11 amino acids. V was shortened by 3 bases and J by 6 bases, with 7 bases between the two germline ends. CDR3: CSARLTDTQYF. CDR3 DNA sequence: TGCAGTGCTAGGCTTACGGATACGCAGTATTTT.

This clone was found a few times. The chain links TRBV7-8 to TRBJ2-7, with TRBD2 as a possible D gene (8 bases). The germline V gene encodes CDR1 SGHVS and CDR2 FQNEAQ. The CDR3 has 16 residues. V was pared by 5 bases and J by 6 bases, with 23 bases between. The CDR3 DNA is TGTGCCAGCAGCCCGCGGACTAGCACTCAGGGGGGCGAGCAGTACTTC. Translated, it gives CASSPRTSTQGGEQYF.

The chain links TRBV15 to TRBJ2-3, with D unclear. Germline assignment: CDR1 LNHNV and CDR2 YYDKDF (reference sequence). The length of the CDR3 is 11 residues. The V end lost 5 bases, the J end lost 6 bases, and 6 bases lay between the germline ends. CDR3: CATSVADTQYF. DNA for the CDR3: TGTGCCACCAGCGTCGCGGATACGCAGTATTTT. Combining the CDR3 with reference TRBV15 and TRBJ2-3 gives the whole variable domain DAMVIQNPRYQVTQFGKPVTLSCSQTLNHNVMYWYQQKSSQAPKLLFHYYDKDFNNEADTPDNFQSRRPNTSFCFLDIRSPGLGDTAMYLCATSVADTQYFGPGTRLTVL.

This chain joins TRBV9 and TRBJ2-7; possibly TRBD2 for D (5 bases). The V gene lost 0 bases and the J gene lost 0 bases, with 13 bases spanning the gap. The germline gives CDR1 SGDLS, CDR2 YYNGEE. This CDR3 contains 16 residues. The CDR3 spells CASSVGAGGPSYEQYF. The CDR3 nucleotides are TGTGCCAGCAGCGTAGGGGCCGGCGGGCCCTCCTACGAGCAGTACTTC.

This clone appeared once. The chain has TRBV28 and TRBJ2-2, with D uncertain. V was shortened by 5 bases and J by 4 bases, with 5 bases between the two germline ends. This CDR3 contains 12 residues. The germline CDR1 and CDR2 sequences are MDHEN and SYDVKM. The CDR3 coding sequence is TGTGCCAGCAGTAAGACCACCGGGGAGCTGTTTTTT. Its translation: CASSKTTGELFF. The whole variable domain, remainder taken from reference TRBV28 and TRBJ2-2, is DVKVTQSSRYLVKRTGEKVFLECVQDMDHENMFWYRQDPGLGLRLIYFSYDVKMKEKGDIPEGYSVSREKKERFSLILESASTNQTSMYLCASSKTTGELFFGEGSRLTVL.

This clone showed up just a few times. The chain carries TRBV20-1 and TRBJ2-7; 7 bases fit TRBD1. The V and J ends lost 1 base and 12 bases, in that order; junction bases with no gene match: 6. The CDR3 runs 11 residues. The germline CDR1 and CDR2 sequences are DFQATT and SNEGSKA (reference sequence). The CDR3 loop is CSARGDRVAYF. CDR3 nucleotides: TGCAGTGCTAGAGGAGACAGGGTTGCGTACTTC.

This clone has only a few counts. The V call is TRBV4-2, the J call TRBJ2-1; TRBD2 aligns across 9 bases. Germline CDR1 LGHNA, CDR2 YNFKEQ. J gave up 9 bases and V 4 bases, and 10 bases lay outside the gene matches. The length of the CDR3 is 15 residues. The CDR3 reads CASSLRDSGGSEQFF. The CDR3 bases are TGTGCCAGCAGCCTAAGAGACAGCGGGGGGAGTGAGCAGTTCTTC.

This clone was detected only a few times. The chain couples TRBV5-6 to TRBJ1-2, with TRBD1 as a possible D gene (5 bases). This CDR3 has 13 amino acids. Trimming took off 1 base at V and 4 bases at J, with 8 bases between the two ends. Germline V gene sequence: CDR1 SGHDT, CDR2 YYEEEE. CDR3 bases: TGTGCCAGCAGCTTGAGGAGGGGCTATGGCTACACCTTC. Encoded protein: CASSLRRGYGYTF.

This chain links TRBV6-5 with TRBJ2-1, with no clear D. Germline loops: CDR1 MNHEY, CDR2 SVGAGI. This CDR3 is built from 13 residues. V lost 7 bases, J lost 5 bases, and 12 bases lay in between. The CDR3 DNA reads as TGTGCCAGCACCCCGGGTGTCAACAATGAGCAGTTCTTC. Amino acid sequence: CASTPGVNNEQFF.

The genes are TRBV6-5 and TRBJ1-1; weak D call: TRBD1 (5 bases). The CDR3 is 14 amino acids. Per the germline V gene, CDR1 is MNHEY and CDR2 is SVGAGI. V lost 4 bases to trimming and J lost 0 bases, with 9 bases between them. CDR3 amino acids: CASSLTVMNTEAFF. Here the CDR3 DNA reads TGTGCCAGCAGTTTGACAGTCATGAACACTGAAGCTTTCTTT.

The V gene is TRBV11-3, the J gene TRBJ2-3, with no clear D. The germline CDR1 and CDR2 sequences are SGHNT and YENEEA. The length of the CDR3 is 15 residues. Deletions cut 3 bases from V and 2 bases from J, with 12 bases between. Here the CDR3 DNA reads TGTGCCAGCAGCTTCTCGGGTCTTGTCACAGATACGCAGTATTTT. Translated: CASSFSGLVTDTQYF.

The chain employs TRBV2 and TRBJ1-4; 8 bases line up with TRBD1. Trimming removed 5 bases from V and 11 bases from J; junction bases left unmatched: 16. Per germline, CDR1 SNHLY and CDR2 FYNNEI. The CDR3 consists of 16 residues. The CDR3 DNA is TGTGCCAGCAGTATCCAACGGACAGGGTTTAGGTTGAAACTGTTTTTT. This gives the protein CASSIQRTGFRLKLFF.

CDR3 amino acids: CASSHGVHNSPLHF. CDR3 DNA sequence: TGTGCCAGCAGCCACGGGGTCCATAATTCACCCCTCCACTTT. J is TRBJ1-6 and V is TRBV14, with D uncertain. CDR3 length: 14 residues. Germline values: CDR1 SGHDN, CDR2 FVKESK. V was cut by 3 bases and J by 5 bases, with 8 bases left in between. Looking up the rest from reference TRBV14 and TRBJ1-6 gives the full variable domain: EAGVTQFPSHSVIEKGQTVTLRCDPISGHDNLYWYRRVMGKEIKFLLHFVKESKQDESGMPNNRFLAERTGGTYSTLKVQPAELEDSGVYFCASSHGVHNSPLHFGNGTRLTVT.

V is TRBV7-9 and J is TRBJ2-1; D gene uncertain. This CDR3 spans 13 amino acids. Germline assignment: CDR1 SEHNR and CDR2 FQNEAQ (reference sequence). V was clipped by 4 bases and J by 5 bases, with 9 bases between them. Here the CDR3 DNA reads TGTGCCAGCAGCTCTAGACTCAACAATGAGCAGTTCTTC. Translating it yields CASSSRLNNEQFF. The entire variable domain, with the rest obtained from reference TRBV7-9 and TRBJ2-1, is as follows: DTGVSQNPRHKITKRGQNVTFRCDPISEHNRLYWYRQTLGQGPEFLTYFQNEAQLEKSRLLSDRFSAERPKGSFSTLEIQRTEQGDSAMYLCASSSRLNNEQFFGPGTRLTVL.